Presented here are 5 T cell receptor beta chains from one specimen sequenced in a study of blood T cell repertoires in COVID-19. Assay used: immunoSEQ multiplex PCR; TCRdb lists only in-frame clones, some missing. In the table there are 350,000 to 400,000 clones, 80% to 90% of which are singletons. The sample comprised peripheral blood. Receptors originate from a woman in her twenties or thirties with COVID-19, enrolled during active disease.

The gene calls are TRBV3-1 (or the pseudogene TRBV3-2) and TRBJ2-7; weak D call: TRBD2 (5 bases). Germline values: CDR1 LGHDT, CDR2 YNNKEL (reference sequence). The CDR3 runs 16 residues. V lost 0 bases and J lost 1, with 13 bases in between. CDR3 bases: TGTGCCAGCAGCCAAGAGGTACCCGCGGGTTCCTACGAGCAGTACTTC. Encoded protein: CASSQEVPAGSYEQYF.

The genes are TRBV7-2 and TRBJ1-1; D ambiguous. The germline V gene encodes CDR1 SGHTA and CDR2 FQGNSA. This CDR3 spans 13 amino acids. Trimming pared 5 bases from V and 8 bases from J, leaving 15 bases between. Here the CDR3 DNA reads TGTGCCAGCAGCCCCAACCCTGAGGTGGAAGCTTTCTTT. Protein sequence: CASSPNPEVEAFF.

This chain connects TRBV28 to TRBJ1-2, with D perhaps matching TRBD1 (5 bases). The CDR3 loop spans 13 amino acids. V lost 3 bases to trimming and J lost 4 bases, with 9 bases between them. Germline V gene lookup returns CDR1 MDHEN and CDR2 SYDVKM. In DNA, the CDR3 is TGTGCCAGCAGTTTGTCACAGGTCTATGGCTACACCTTC. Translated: CASSLSQVYGYTF.

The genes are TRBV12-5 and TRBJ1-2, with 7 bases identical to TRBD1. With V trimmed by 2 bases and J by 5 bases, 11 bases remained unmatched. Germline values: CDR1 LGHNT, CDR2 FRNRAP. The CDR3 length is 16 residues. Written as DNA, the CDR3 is TGTGCTAGTGGTTTGACGCTGTTTAGGGACAGTTATGGCTACACCTTC. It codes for CASGLTLFRDSYGYTF.

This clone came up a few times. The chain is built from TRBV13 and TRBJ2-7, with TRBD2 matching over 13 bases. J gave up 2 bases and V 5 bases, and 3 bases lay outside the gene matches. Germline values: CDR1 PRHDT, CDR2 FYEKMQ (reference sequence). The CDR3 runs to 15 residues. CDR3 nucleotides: TGTGCCAGCAGCGCGGGACTAGCGGGGCCCTACGAGCAGTACGTC. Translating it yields CASSAGLAGPYEQYV.